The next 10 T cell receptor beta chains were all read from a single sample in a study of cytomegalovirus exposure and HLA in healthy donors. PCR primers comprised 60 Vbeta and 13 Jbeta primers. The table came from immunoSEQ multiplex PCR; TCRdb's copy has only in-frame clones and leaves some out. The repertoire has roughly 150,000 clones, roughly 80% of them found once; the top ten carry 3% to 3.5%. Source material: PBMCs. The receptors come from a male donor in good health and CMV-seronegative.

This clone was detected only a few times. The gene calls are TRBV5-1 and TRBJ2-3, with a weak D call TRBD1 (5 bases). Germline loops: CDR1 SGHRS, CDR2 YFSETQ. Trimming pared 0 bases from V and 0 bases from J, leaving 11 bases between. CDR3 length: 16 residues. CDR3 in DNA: TGCGCCAGCAGCTTGGGACAGTACTCTAGCACAGATACGCAGTATTTT. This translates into CASSLGQYSSTDTQYF.

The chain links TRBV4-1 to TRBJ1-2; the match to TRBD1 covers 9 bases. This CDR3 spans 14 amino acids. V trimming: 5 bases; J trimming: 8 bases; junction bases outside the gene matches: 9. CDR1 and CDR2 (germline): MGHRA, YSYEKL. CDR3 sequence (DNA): TGCGCCAGCAGCAGCCGGACAGGGGAACGCGGCTACACCTTC. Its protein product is CASSSRTGERGYTF.

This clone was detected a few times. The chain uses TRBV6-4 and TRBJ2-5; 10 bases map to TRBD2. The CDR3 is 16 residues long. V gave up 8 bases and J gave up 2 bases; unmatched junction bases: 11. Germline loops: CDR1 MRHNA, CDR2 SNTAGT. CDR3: CASLSGGLRPQETQYF. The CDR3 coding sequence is TGTGCCAGCCTTAGCGGGGGGTTACGGCCTCAAGAGACCCAGTACTTC.

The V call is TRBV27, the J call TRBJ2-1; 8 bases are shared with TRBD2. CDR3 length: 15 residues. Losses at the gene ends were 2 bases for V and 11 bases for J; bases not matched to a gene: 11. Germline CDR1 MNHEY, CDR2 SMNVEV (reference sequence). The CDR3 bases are TGTGCCAGCAGTTTAAGAGCGGGGGACCCCGCGAAGCAGTTCTTC. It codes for CASSLRAGDPAKQFF.

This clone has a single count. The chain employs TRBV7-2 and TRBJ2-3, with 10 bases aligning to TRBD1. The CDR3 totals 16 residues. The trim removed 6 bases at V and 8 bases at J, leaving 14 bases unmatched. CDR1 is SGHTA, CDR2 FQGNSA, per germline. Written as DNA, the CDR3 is TGTGCCAGCAGGGTTGGGACAGGGGCGCGGTCCGGTACGCAGTATTTT. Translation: CASRVGTGARSGTQYF.

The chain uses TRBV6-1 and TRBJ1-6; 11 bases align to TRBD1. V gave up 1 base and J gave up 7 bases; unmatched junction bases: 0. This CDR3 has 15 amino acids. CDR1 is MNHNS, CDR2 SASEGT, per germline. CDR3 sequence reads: CASSEGTGGNSPLHF. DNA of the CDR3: TGTGCCAGCAGTGAAGGGACAGGGGGCAATTCACCCCTCCACTTT.

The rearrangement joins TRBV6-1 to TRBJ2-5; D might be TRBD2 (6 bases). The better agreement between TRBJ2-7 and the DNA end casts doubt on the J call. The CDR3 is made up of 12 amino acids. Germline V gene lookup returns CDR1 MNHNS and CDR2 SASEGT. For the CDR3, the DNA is TGTGCCAGCAGCGAAAGGAGGGGCGAGCAGTACTTC. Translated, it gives CASSERRGEQYF.

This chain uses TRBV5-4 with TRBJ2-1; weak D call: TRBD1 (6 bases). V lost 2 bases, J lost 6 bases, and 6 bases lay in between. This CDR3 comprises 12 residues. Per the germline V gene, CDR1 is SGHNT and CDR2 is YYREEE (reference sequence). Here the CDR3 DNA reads TGTGCCAGCAGCTTACAGGGCAATGAGCAGTTCTTC. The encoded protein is CASSLQGNEQFF. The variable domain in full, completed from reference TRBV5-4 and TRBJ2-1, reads ETGVTQSPTHLIKTRGQQVTLRCSSQSGHNTVSWYQQALGQGPQFIFQYYREEENGRGNFPPRFSGLQFPNYSSELNVNALELDDSALYLCASSLQGNEQFFGPGTRLTVL.

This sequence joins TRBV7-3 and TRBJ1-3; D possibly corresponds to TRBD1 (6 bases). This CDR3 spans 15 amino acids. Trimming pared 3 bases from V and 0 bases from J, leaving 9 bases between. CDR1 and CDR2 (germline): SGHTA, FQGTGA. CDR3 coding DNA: TGTGCCAGCAGCTTTTCACAGGGCTCTGGAAACACCATATATTTT. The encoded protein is CASSFSQGSGNTIYF.

The CDR3 region has the DNA TGTGCCAGCAGGGGGCGGGACAGCTATGGCTACACCTTC. It yields the protein CASRGRDSYGYTF. The V and J genes are TRBV6-5 and TRBJ1-2; 7 nucleotides match TRBD1. Per the germline V gene, CDR1 is MNHEY and CDR2 is SVGAGI. V trimming: 6 bases; J trimming: 4 bases; junction bases outside the gene matches: 5. The CDR3 totals 13 residues.